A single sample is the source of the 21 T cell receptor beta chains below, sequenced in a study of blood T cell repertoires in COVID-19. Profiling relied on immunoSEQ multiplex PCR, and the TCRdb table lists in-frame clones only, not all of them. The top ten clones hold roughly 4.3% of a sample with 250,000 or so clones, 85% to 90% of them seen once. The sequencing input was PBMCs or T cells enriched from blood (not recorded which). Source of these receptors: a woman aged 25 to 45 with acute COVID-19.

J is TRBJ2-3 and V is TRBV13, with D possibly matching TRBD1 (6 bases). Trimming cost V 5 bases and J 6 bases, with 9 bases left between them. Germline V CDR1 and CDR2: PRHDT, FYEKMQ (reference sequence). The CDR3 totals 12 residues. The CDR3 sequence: CASSAQGDTQYF. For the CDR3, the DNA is TGTGCCAGCAGCGCACAGGGTGATACGCAGTATTTT.

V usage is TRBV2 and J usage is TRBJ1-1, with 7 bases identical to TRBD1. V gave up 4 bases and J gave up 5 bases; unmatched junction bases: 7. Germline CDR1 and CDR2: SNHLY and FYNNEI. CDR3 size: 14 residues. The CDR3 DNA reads TGTGCCAGCAGTGCGACAGGGTTGGGGACTGAAGCTTTCTTT. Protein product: CASSATGLGTEAFF.

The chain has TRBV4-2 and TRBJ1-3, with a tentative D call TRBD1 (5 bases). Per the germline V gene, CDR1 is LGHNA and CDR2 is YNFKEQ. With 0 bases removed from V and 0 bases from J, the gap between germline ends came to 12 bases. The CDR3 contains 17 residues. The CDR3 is CASSQDWGARSGNTIYF. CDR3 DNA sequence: TGTGCCAGCAGCCAAGATTGGGGCGCGCGCTCTGGAAACACCATATATTTT.

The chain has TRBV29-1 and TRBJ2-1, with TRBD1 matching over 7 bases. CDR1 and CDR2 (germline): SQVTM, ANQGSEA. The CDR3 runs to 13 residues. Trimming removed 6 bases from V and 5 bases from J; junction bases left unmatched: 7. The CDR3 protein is CSVAGTADNEQFF. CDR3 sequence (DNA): TGCAGCGTGGCTGGGACAGCAGACAATGAGCAGTTCTTC.

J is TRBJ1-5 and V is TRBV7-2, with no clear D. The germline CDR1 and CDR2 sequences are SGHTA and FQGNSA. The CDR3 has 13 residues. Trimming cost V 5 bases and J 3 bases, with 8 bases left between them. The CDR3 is CASSPMINQPQHF. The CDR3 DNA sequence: TGTGCCAGCAGCCCTATGATCAATCAGCCCCAGCATTTT. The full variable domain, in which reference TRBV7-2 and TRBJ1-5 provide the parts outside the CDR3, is GAGVSQSPSNKVTEKGKDVELRCDPISGHTALYWYRQSLGQGLEFLIYFQGNSAPDKSGLPSDRFSAERTGGSVSTLTIQRTQQEDSAVYLCASSPMINQPQHFGDGTRLSIL.

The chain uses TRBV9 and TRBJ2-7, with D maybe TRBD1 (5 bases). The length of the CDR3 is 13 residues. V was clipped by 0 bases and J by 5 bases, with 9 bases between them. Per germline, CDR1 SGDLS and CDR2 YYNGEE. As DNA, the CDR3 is TGTGCCAGCAGCGTAGAGGGGAATAACGAGCAGTACTTC. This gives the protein CASSVEGNNEQYF.

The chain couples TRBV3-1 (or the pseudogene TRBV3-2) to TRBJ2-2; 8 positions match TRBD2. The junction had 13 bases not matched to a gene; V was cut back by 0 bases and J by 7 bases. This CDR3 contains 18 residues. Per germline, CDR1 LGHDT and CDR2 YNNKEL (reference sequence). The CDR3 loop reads CASSQDFRAGDDDGELFF. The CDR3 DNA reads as TGTGCCAGCAGCCAAGATTTCCGAGCGGGAGACGACGACGGGGAGCTGTTTTTT.

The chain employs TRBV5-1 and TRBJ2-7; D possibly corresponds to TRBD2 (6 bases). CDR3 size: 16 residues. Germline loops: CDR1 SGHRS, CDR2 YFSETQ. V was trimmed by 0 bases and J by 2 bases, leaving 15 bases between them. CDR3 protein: CASSLDPAGPAYEQYF. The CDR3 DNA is TGCGCCAGCAGCTTGGACCCGGCGGGGCCCGCCTACGAGCAGTACTTC.

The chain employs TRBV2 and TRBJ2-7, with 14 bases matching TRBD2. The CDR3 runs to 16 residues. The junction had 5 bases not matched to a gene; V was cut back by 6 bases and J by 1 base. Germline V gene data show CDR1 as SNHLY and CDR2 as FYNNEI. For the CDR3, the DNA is TGTGCCAGCAGAGGGACTAGCGGGAGTGTATCCTACGAGCAGTACTTC. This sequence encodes CASRGTSGSVSYEQYF.

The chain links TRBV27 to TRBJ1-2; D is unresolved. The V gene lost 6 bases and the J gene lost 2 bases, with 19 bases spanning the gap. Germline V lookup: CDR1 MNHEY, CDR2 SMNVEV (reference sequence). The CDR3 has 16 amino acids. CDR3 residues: CASSPDSTAGNYGYTF. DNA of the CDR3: TGTGCCAGCAGCCCCGACTCTACCGCTGGCAACTATGGCTACACCTTC.

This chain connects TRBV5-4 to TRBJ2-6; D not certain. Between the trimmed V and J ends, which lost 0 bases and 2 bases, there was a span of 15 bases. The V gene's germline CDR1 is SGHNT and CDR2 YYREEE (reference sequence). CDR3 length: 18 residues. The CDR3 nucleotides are TGTGCCAGCAGCTTGGATCACAGTATAGTAACTGGGGCCAACGTCCTGACTTTC. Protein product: CASSLDHSIVTGANVLTF. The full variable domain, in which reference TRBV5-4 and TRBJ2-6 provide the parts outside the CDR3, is ETGVTQSPTHLIKTRGQQVTLRCSSQSGHNTVSWYQQALGQGPQFIFQYYREEENGRGNFPPRFSGLQFPNYSSELNVNALELDDSALYLCASSLDHSIVTGANVLTFGAGSRLTVL.

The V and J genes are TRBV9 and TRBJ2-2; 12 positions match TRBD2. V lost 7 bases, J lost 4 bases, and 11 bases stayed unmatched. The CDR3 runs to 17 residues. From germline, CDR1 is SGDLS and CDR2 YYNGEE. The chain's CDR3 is CASAPLGTSGSTGELFF. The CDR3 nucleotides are TGTGCCAGCGCTCCCCTCGGGACTAGCGGGTCCACCGGGGAGCTGTTTTTT.

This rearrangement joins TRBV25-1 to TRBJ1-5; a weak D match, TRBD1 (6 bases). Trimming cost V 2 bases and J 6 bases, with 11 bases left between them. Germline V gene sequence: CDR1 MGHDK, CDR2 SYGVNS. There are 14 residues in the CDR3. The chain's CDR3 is CASSEAGEGQPQHF. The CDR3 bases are TGTGCCAGCAGTGAAGCAGGGGAGGGTCAGCCCCAGCATTTT.

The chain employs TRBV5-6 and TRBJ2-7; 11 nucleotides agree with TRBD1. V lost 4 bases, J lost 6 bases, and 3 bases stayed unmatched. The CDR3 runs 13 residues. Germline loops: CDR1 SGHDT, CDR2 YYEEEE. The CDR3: CASSRDRGVEQYF. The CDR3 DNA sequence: TGTGCCAGCAGCCGGGACAGGGGGGTCGAGCAGTACTTC.

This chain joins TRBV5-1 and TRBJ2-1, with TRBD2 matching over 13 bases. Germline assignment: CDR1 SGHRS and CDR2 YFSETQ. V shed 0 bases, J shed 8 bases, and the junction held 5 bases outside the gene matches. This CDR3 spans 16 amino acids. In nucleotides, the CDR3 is TGCGCCAGCAGCTTGGGGACTAGCGGGAGAGGGGATGAGCAGTTCTTC. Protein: CASSLGTSGRGDEQFF.

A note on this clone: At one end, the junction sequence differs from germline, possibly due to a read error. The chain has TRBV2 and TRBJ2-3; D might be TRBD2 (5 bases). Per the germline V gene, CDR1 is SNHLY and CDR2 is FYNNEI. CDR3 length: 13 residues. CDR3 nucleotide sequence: TGTACCAGCGGACTTACTAGCACAGATACGCAGTATTTT. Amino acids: CTSGLTSTDTQYF.

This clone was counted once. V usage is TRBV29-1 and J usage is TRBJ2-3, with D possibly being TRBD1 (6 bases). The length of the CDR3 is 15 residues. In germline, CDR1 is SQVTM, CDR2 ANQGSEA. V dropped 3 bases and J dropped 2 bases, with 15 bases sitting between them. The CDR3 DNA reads TGCAGCGTTGACCCGTCAGGGGCACTCACAGATACGCAGTATTTT. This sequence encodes CSVDPSGALTDTQYF.

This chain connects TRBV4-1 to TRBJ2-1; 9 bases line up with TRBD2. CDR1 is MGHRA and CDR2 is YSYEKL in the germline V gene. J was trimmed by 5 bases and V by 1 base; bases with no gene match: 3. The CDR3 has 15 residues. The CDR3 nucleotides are TGCGCCAGCAGCCAAGCGTCTAGCGGGAACAATGAGCAGTTCTTC. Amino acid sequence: CASSQASSGNNEQFF.

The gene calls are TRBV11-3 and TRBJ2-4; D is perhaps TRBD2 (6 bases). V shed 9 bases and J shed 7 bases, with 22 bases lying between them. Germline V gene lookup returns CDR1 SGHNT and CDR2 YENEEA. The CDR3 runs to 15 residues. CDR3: CASVGGMSRMNIQYF. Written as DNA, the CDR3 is TGTGCCAGTGTCGGGGGAATGTCGAGGATGAACATTCAGTACTTC.

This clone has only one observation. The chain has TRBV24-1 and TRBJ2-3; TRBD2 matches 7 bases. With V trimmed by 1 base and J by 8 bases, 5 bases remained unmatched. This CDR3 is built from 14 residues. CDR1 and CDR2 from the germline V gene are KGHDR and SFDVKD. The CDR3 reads CATSDLTERGTQYF. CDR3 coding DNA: TGTGCCACCAGTGATTTAACTGAGCGGGGTACGCAGTATTTT.

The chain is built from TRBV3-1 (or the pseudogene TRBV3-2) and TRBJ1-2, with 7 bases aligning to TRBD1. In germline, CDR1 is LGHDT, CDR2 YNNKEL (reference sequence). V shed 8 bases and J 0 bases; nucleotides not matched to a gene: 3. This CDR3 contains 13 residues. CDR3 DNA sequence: TGTGCCAGCGCCGGGACAGCTAACTATGGCTACACCTTC. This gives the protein CASAGTANYGYTF.